This T cell receptor (beta chain) emerged from a study of blood T cell repertoires in COVID-19. Trimming at V came to 6 bases and at J to 5 bases, leaving 7 bases not matched to a gene. CDR3 length: 13 residues. Germline CDR1 reads SGHRS; CDR2 reads YFSETQ. Produced via immunoSEQ multiplex PCR; TCRdb's table is partial and in-frame only. The sample contains a few hundred thousand clones, roughly 89% of which appear only once. The chain joins TRBV5-1 to TRBJ1-2, with 7 bases aligning to TRBD1. Sequencing was done on a sample of peripheral blood. The receptor was isolated from a woman in her 30s with COVID-19, enrolled during active disease. The CDR3 sequence is CASITGVAYGYTF. CDR3 in DNA: TGCGCCAGCATCACAGGGGTAGCTTATGGCTACACCTTC.